Below, 32 T cell receptor beta chains from the same sample are listed, as sequenced in a study of blood T cell repertoires in COVID-19. Libraries were prepared by immunoSEQ multiplex PCR; TCRdb keeps only in-frame clonotypes and omits some of them. The sample has roughly 220,000 clones; approximately 80% are singletons. Material for sequencing was PBMCs or T cells enriched from blood (not recorded which). The receptor set was obtained from a man aged 35 to 55 who had recovered from COVID-19.

In regard to this clone: Other DNA variants within this sample encode the same CDR3. The chain couples TRBV5-4 to TRBJ2-1; D is unclear. From germline, CDR1 is SGHNT and CDR2 YYREEE (reference sequence). The CDR3 contains 12 residues. The ends were cut back, 3 bases at V and 5 bases at J, with 6 bases in the middle. The CDR3 nucleotides read TGTGCCAGCAGCTCGCAGGACAATGAGCAGTTCTTC. Protein product: CASSSQDNEQFF.

This sequence joins TRBV7-2 and TRBJ1-4; a possible D gene is TRBD1 (6 bases). The CDR3 loop spans 15 amino acids. With 5 bases removed from V and 6 bases from J, the gap between germline ends came to 16 bases. Germline values: CDR1 SGHTA, CDR2 FQGNSA. Here the CDR3 reads CASSLDRRSYEKLFF. For the CDR3, the DNA is TGTGCCAGCAGCCTCGACAGGCGCTCTTATGAAAAACTGTTTTTT.

This chain joins TRBV7-9 and TRBJ1-5; D may be TRBD1 (6 bases). The CDR3 covers 16 residues. Germline V gives CDR1 SEHNR, CDR2 FQNEAQ (reference sequence). The V gene lost 5 bases and the J gene lost 7 bases, with 21 bases spanning the gap. CDR3 residues: CASSRGGGGKVQPQHF. The DNA of the CDR3 is TGTGCCAGCAGCCGCGGGGGAGGGGGTAAGGTACAGCCCCAGCATTTT.

The chain couples TRBV7-2 to TRBJ2-5; D perhaps matches TRBD2 (7 bases). The CDR3 is made up of 15 amino acids. Germline CDR1 and CDR2: SGHTA and FQGNSA. V lost 3 bases and J lost 1, with 12 bases in between. DNA for the CDR3: TGTGCCAGCAGCTTTGCGGGGGCGATCCAAGAGACCCAGTACTTC. It yields the protein CASSFAGAIQETQYF.

This clone has only one observation. This chain connects TRBV18 to TRBJ2-1, with 14 bases matching TRBD2. Germline-derived CDR1 and CDR2 are KGHSH and LQKENI. V lost 10 bases to trimming and J lost 2 bases; unmatched junction nucleotides: 7. The length of the CDR3 is 16 residues. The CDR3 here is CATRTSGRSTYNEQFF. The CDR3, as DNA: TGTGCCACCAGGACTAGCGGGAGGTCTACCTACAATGAGCAGTTCTTC.

The rearrangement joins TRBV5-1 to TRBJ2-7; 11 positions match TRBD2. From germline, CDR1 is SGHRS and CDR2 YFSETQ. The junction had 4 bases not matched to a gene; V was cut back by 4 bases and J by 1 base. The CDR3 runs 15 residues. CDR3 nucleotides: TGCGCCAGCAGCCCCATAGCGGGAGGGTCCTACGAGCAGTACTTC. This sequence encodes CASSPIAGGSYEQYF.

V gene TRBV5-1 combines with J gene TRBJ1-1, with a tentative D call TRBD1 (5 bases). V lost 1 base to trimming and J lost 1 base, with 8 bases between them. Per the germline V gene, CDR1 is SGHRS and CDR2 is YFSETQ. The CDR3 has 14 amino acids. CDR3: CASSLSRENTEAFF. The CDR3 bases are TGCGCCAGCAGCTTGAGCAGGGAGAACACTGAAGCTTTCTTT.

The count of this clone is one. The chain is built from TRBV18 and TRBJ2-5; D is unclear. V was shortened by 3 bases and J by 1 base, with 3 bases between the two germline ends. Looked up from germline, CDR1 is KGHSH and CDR2 is LQKENI. The CDR3 runs 12 residues. CDR3 residues: CASSPRQETQYF. The CDR3, as DNA: TGTGCCAGCTCACCGCGCCAAGAGACCCAGTACTTC.

This rearrangement joins TRBV5-1 to TRBJ2-5; TRBD1 is a possible D gene (6 bases). The CDR3 contains 14 residues. Trimming took 4 bases from V and 3 from J, leaving 13 bases between them. The germline V gene has CDR1 SGHRS and CDR2 YFSETQ. The CDR3 region has the DNA TGCGCCAGCAGCGTCCCAGGGGCCGAAGAGACCCAGTACTTC. Amino acids: CASSVPGAEETQYF.

The J gene is TRBJ1-4, the V gene TRBV7-2; TRBD1 matches 9 bases. This CDR3 has 17 amino acids. V shed 4 bases and J 7 bases; nucleotides not matched to a gene: 13. CDR1 is SGHTA and CDR2 is FQGNSA in the germline V gene. The CDR3: CASSYPGTGSSGEKLFF. The DNA of the CDR3 is TGTGCCAGCAGCTACCCCGGGACAGGGAGTTCTGGTGAAAAACTGTTTTTT.

The rearrangement uses TRBV15 and TRBJ1-1, with D possibly TRBD1 on 5 matching bases. Trimming left V 0 bases short and J 0 bases short, with 8 bases between. CDR1 is LNHNV, CDR2 YYDKDF, per germline (reference sequence). This CDR3 is 15 amino acids long. CDR3 protein: CATSRDKGLNTEAFF. The CDR3 DNA is TGTGCCACCAGCAGAGATAAGGGGTTGAACACTGAAGCTTTCTTT.

The chain employs TRBV3-1 (or the pseudogene TRBV3-2) and TRBJ2-1; TRBD2 matches 9 bases. Germline CDR1 LGHDT, CDR2 YNNKEL (reference sequence). The CDR3 runs to 15 residues. With 5 bases clipped from V and 7 bases from J, the junction kept 9 bases outside the gene matches. The CDR3 spells CASSFGLARENEQFF. CDR3 DNA: TGTGCCAGCAGCTTCGGACTAGCGAGAGAGAATGAGCAGTTCTTC.

CDR3 sequence reads: CASSQSSRDSYEQYF. Written as DNA, the CDR3 is TGCGCCAGCAGTCAATCGTCCCGGGACAGCTACGAGCAGTACTTC. The chain has TRBV23-1 and TRBJ2-7; 7 bases fit TRBD1. TRBV23-1 is an ORF for which the function is uncertain. The V gene end was trimmed by 0 bases and the J gene end by 3 bases; junction bases not matched to a gene: 5. This CDR3 is 15 amino acids long.

The V call is TRBV5-1, the J call TRBJ2-2; 7 bases match TRBD2. The CDR3 sequence is 15 residues long. J lost 5 bases, V lost 0 bases, and 4 bases had no gene match. In germline, CDR1 is SGHRS, CDR2 YFSETQ. CDR3 protein: CASSLGGGGTGELFF. Written as DNA, the CDR3 is TGCGCCAGCAGCTTGGGGGGCGGGGGAACCGGGGAGCTGTTTTTT.

This rearrangement joins TRBV11-2 to TRBJ1-1; D gene ambiguous. This CDR3 is 14 amino acids long. Trimming cost V 0 bases and J 3 bases, with 8 bases left between them. Germline CDR1 is SGHAT and CDR2 is FQNNGV. The DNA of the CDR3 is TGTGCCAGCAGCTTAGATTCCCGGGACACTGAAGCTTTCTTT. This sequence encodes CASSLDSRDTEAFF.

The genes are TRBV6-6 and TRBJ2-5, with D possibly matching TRBD1 (6 bases). V was pared by 5 bases and J by 7 bases, with 8 bases between. The germline gives CDR1 MNHNY, CDR2 SVGAGI (reference sequence). CDR3 length: 11 amino acids. This CDR3 reads CASSKGGTQYF. In DNA form, the CDR3 reads TGTGCCAGCAGTAAAGGGGGGACCCAGTACTTC.

The genes are TRBV28 and TRBJ1-1; 7 bases match TRBD1. Trimming cost V 5 bases and J 11 bases; bases outside gene matches: 8. Germline lookup yields CDR1 MDHEN and CDR2 SYDVKM. The CDR3 totals 12 residues. CDR3 sequence (DNA): TGTGCCAGCAGTCTACCACAGGGGTCGGCTTTCTTT. The encoded protein is CASSLPQGSAFF.

There are a few counts of this clone. The chain combines TRBV2 with TRBJ2-2; the match to TRBD1 covers 12 bases. V was pared by 7 bases and J by 6 bases, with 6 bases of the junction left unmatched. The CDR3 has 15 amino acids. CDR1 is SNHLY, CDR2 FYNNEI, per germline. CDR3 sequence (DNA): TGTGCCAGCATACCGGGACAGGGGGCTGCCGGGGAGCTGTTTTTT. Amino acids: CASIPGQGAAGELFF. Full variable domain (remainder filled in from reference TRBV2 and TRBJ2-2): EPEVTQTPSHQVTQMGQEVILRCVPISNHLYFYWYRQILGQKVEFLVSFYNNEISEKSEIFDDQFSVERPDGSNFTLKIRSTKLEDSAMYFCASIPGQGAAGELFFGEGSRLTVL.

The J gene is TRBJ1-5, the V gene TRBV5-6; D is perhaps TRBD1 (6 bases). The V gene's germline CDR1 is SGHDT and CDR2 YYEEEE. The V end was cut by 0 bases, the J end by 6 bases, with 13 bases between. The CDR3 has 15 residues. CDR3 loop: CASSLGGGAGQPQHF. Here the CDR3 DNA reads TGTGCCAGCAGCTTGGGAGGGGGGGCAGGTCAGCCCCAGCATTTT. The full variable domain, in which reference TRBV5-6 and TRBJ1-5 provide the parts outside the CDR3, is DAGVTQSPTHLIKTRGQQVTLRCSPKSGHDTVSWYQQALGQGPQFIFQYYEEEERQRGNFPDRFSGHQFPNYSSELNVNALLLGDSALYLCASSLGGGAGQPQHFGDGTRLSIL.

The J gene is TRBJ2-1, the V gene TRBV2, with D possibly TRBD2 on 6 matching bases. V gave up 4 bases and J gave up 8 bases, with 12 bases separating them. Germline V gene lookup returns CDR1 SNHLY and CDR2 FYNNEI. The CDR3 covers 13 residues. The CDR3: CASSARLVHEQFF. CDR3 nucleotide sequence: TGTGCCAGCAGTGCCAGACTAGTTCATGAGCAGTTCTTC.

V is TRBV5-4 and J is TRBJ1-6; TRBD1 might be the D (5 bases). CDR1 and CDR2 (germline): SGHNT, YYREEE (reference sequence). V was trimmed by 4 bases and J by 5 bases, leaving 10 bases between them. CDR3 length equals 14 residues. The CDR3 DNA reads as TGTGCCAGCAGCCTCGACAGTAATAATTCACCCCTCCACTTT. Protein product: CASSLDSNNSPLHF.

The chain employs TRBV30 and TRBJ1-2; 7 positions agree with TRBD1. CDR1 GTSNPN and CDR2 SVGIG come from the germline V gene (reference sequence). The CDR3 spans 15 residues. V shed 0 bases and J 7 bases; nucleotides not matched to a gene: 11. In DNA, the CDR3 is TGTGCCTGGAGTGTACAGGGGCCCCTTATAGGTGGCTACACCTTC. Protein: CAWSVQGPLIGGYTF.

The chain links TRBV5-1 to TRBJ2-7; 9 bases are shared with TRBD2. The CDR3 extends over 15 amino acids. The V segment lost 0 bases and the J segment 3 bases; nucleotides outside the gene matches: 4. Germline V gene sequence: CDR1 SGHRS, CDR2 YFSETQ. The CDR3 here is CASSLAASGNYEQYF. The DNA for the CDR3 is TGCGCCAGCAGCTTGGCTGCTAGCGGGAACTACGAGCAGTACTTC.

This clone has a handful of counts. The gene calls are TRBV4-3 and TRBJ1-5; D may be TRBD1 (5 bases). Per the germline V gene, CDR1 is LGHNA and CDR2 is YSLEER. The CDR3 sequence is 16 residues long. The V and J ends lost 3 bases and 2 bases respectively, with 14 bases between them. This chain's CDR3 is CASSQDTGRGNQPQHF. The CDR3 DNA is TGCGCCAGCAGCCAGGATACAGGTAGGGGCAATCAGCCCCAGCATTTT.

This chain links TRBV27 with TRBJ1-5; 8 positions agree with TRBD1. V was clipped by 4 bases and J by 3 bases; unmatched bases: 5. This CDR3 comprises 15 residues. The germline gives CDR1 MNHEY, CDR2 SMNVEV (reference sequence). The CDR3 DNA reads TGTGCCAGCAGTTCCCGGACAGGGACCAATCAGCCCCAGCATTTT. Amino acid sequence: CASSSRTGTNQPQHF.

The rearrangement uses TRBV6-4 and TRBJ2-7; tentative D call: TRBD2 (5 bases). Germline V gene lookup returns CDR1 MRHNA and CDR2 SNTAGT. This CDR3 is built from 17 residues. With 5 bases removed from V and 3 bases from J, the gap between germline ends came to 23 bases. In nucleotides, the CDR3 is TGTGCCAGCAGTTCCTTGGAGGAACACCTCTTGTTCTACGAGCAGTACTTC. It yields the protein CASSSLEEHLLFYEQYF.

This clone has just a few counts. The V call is TRBV11-2, the J call TRBJ1-4; no clear D gene. The germline V gene encodes CDR1 SGHAT and CDR2 FQNNGV. With 6 bases removed from V and 8 bases from J, the gap between germline ends came to 10 bases. The length of the CDR3 is 12 residues. The CDR3 protein is CASSGRGEKLFF. In nucleotides, the CDR3 is TGTGCCAGCAGTGGTCGAGGGGAAAAACTGTTTTTT.

The gene calls are TRBV5-1 and TRBJ2-5; 11 bases line up with TRBD1. This CDR3 is built from 16 residues. Germline CDR1 reads SGHRS; CDR2 reads YFSETQ. Trimming removed 6 bases from V and 5 bases from J; junction bases left unmatched: 12. Here the CDR3 reads CASTAGLGTGGETQYF. DNA of the CDR3: TGCGCCAGCACGGCGGGCTTAGGGACAGGGGGTGAGACCCAGTACTTC.

This chain joins TRBV29-1 and TRBJ2-5; maybe TRBD2 (6 bases). Trimming cost V 7 bases and J 5 bases, with 17 bases left between them. CDR1 and CDR2 from the germline V gene are SQVTM and ANQGSEA. The CDR3 length is 13 residues. CDR3 DNA sequence: TGCAGCGGCGCCAACCGGGACTCCGAGACCCAGTACTTC. Translated, it gives CSGANRDSETQYF.

This rearrangement joins TRBV2 to TRBJ2-5, with D possibly being TRBD2 (5 bases). Germline CDR1 and CDR2: SNHLY and FYNNEI. CDR3 size: 15 residues. Deletions cut 2 bases from V and 3 bases from J, with 13 bases between. In DNA form, the CDR3 reads TGTGCCAGCAGTGAAACCAGCGGAGTGGAAGAGACCCAGTACTTC. It yields the protein CASSETSGVEETQYF.

V gene TRBV24-1 combines with J gene TRBJ1-2; D unresolved. Germline CDR1 KGHDR, CDR2 SFDVKD. With 1 base removed from V and 7 bases from J, the gap between germline ends came to 9 bases. The CDR3 extends over 13 amino acids. As DNA, the CDR3 is TGTGCCACCAGTGATTTAGCCAGGTCTGGCTACACCTTC. Its protein is CATSDLARSGYTF.

The chain carries TRBV5-1 and TRBJ2-3, with 7 bases fitting TRBD2. Germline CDR1 SGHRS, CDR2 YFSETQ. CDR3 length: 14 amino acids. The ends lost 2 bases at V and 6 bases at J; junction bases unmatched: 6. This CDR3 is CASSFPGTTDTQYF. CDR3 nucleotide sequence: TGCGCCAGCAGCTTCCCAGGGACTACCGATACGCAGTATTTT. The entire variable domain, with the rest obtained from reference TRBV5-1 and TRBJ2-3, is as follows: KAGVTQTPRYLIKTRGQQVTLSCSPISGHRSVSWYQQTPGQGLQFLFEYFSETQRNKGNFPGRFSGRQFSNSRSEMNVSTLELGDSALYLCASSFPGTTDTQYFGPGTRLTVL.